This T cell receptor (beta chain) comes out of a study of shared clonotypes between healthy human individuals (dated by TCRdb to the early 2020s). Study-wide context: The cohort comprised two women and a few men aged 18 to 49 years. The study deeply sequenced blood TCR repertoires of five healthy adults to estimate repertoire size and the extent of clonotype sharing between individuals. Libraries were prepared and TCR repertoires were sequenced by different laboratories using diverse techniques, in order to increase sequencing depth and limit assay-specific biases. For each donor, CD4 naive and CD4 memory were each given three plates, CD8 naive was given two plates, and CD8 memory was given one plate. Per donor, leukapheresis produced somewhere between about 0.9 and 9.5 billion PBMCs. The paper's findings and limits, for the study overall: Sampling was restricted to blood, and TCR repertoires in tissues likely differ from the TCR repertoires found in blood. Pairwise subsampling led to the expectation that sequencing depth would affect the degree of clonotype sharing among donors. Even with the large sequencing depth, rarefaction of the sorted-subset datasets indicated that sequencing was incomplete. About 5% of naive CD4, approximately 3.7% of naive CD8, approximately 2.2% of memory CD4, and about 0.4% of memory CD8 clonotypes were shared across several donors. Compared with non-shared clonotypes, clonotypes shared by all four sorted-subset donors had higher generation probabilities. Because the study included a small number of donors, the genetic and exposure-history diversity represented was limited. Larger estimated clonotype richness was generally found for naive subsets than for memory subsets.

TCR CDR3 regions were amplified from genomic DNA by multiplex PCR using the deep immunoSEQ assay. Extracted genomic DNA from each cell subset was distributed evenly across all wells of several immunoSEQ 96-well plates, and each plate was treated as a replicate. For sorted subsets, each replicate PCR was loaded with approximately 200 ng genomic DNA, equivalent to 25,000 to 35,000 T cell genomes. Purified libraries were quantified with a Qubit 3.0 fluorometer, sized on a Bioanalyzer 2100, and re-quantified with the KAPA Library Quantification kit. Each immunoSEQ 96-well plate was sequenced on its own single-read 150-cycle Illumina NextSeq 550 flow cell. The published analysis was carried out like this. Because the immunoSEQ output included only junctional sequences and no quality scores, the filtering could not be the same as the filtering used for full-length reads. To assign V/J genes and CDR3, sequences were annotated against IMGT germline references using PyIR, a Python wrapper for IgBLAST v1.9. Reads were removed for weak V/J assignments (E-value above 1e-6), missing CDR3, stop codons, out-of-frame junctions, or ambiguous translated residues. V3J clonotypes were defined by identical inferred V gene, J gene, and CDR3 amino acid sequence. To compute the percentage overlap between repertoires, the number of shared unique clonotypes was divided by the size of the smaller repertoire. Three approaches were used to assess repertoire richness: RTK rarefaction, the Chao1 estimator, and Recon v2.1 estimates of unobserved clonotypes. OLGA was used to compute generation probabilities for all TCRbeta clonotypes that the gDNA method yielded from a handful of donors. TCRdb's version of the immuneACCESS table is confined to in-frame rearrangements and falls short of the full clone set. An unresolved V gene accounts for under half of the shortfall where checked; the remainder is of unknown origin. D and trimming come from the DNA, and the V and J calls and clone size come from that table. Present in this sample are 1.5 million to 1.9 million clones, 95% to 99% of which were seen just once. About 0.45% of the sample is in the top ten clones.

From its cysteine to its phenylalanine, the CDR3 spans 19 amino acids. The only DNA kept is the CDR3, 57 bases in frame from the first base. Via the germline V gene, CDR1 is MGHRA and CDR2 YSYEKL. V trim: 0 bases; J trim: 4 bases; unmatched bases: 12. The donors were healthy, HIV-negative adults with no recently reported acute infections or vaccinations. All donors were Caucasian adults living in Nashville, Tennessee, USA. CD4+ T cells were enriched by magnetic negative selection, after which naive cells were positively selected on CD45RA and the negative fraction was taken as the memory subset. After blood collection by leukapheresis, PBMCs were isolated using Ficoll-Histopaque density gradient centrifugation and then cryopreserved in the vapor phase of liquid nitrogen. Analytical flow cytometry was used to check the purity and quantity of every magnetically sorted T cell population. Genomic DNA was isolated from each sorted fraction and quantified by UV absorbance on a Nanodrop 2000c.

Regarding this clone: Its antigen is unknown. No clone much larger than this one lies a single base away; base qualities are absent.

This receptor was identified in a man aged 30 to 39 in good health. This chain is built from TRBV4-1 and TRBJ1-5, and 10 bases in between align with TRBD1. The sequenced sample consisted of naive CD4+ T cells sorted from blood. The intended sense of this specimen's cell subset or site label: CD45RA+ positively selected. The bases are TGCGCCAGCAGCCAAGAGGGGGACAGGGGATGGTTTAAGAATCAGCCCCAGCATTTT. Translation gives CASSQEGDRGWFKNQPQHF.